The 27 T cell receptor beta chains presented below share a single source sample, sequenced in a study of T cells after yellow fever vaccination. TCRdb independently ran MiXCR on the 5' RACE reads; one entry per CDR3 protein. Here the sample spans approximately 260,000 distinct CDR3 sequences, roughly 5.2% being singletons. Sample: CD4+ T cells sorted from PBMCs, taken on the day of the yellow fever booster vaccination. The receptor source for this set is a man in his late teens or twenties who received the YFV17D yellow fever vaccine.

In this sample, this clonotype turned up a few times. The chain couples TRBV19 to TRBJ1-5; D remains unclear. Germline V lookup: CDR1 LNHDA, CDR2 SQIVND (reference sequence). V gave up 4 bases and J gave up 4 bases, with 8 bases separating them. CDR3 size: 13 residues. CDR3: CASSSPGNQPQHF. As DNA, the CDR3 is TGTGCCAGTAGTAGTCCCGGGAATCAGCCCCAGCATTTT. The whole variable domain, filled in from reference TRBV19 and TRBJ1-5, reads DGGITQSPKYLFRKEGQNVTLSCEQNLNHDAMYWYRQDPGQGLRLIYYSQIVNDFQKGDIAEGYSVSREKKESFPLTVTSAQKNPTAFYLCASSSPGNQPQHFGDGTRLSIL.

The chain couples TRBV28 to TRBJ2-7; possible D gene TRBD1, 5 bases. Trimming left V 2 bases short and J 2 bases short, with 7 bases between. The CDR3 totals 13 residues. Germline values: CDR1 MDHEN, CDR2 SYDVKM. The DNA for the CDR3 is TGTGCCAGCAGTTTAAGGGGTACCTACGAGCAGTACGTC. Encoded protein: CASSLRGTYEQYV.

The CDR3 region is CASSESNQPQHF. The CDR3, as DNA: TGCGCCAGCAGTGAGAGCAATCAGCCCCAGCATTTT. This sequence joins TRBV10-1 and TRBJ1-5; D not certain. This CDR3 is built from 12 residues. Trimming shortened V by 2 bases and J by 1 base, and 0 bases separated the two germline ends. The germline gives CDR1 WNHNN, CDR2 SYGVQD (reference sequence).

This clonotype was seen ten or more times. The V and J genes are TRBV5-1 and TRBJ1-3, with D hard to call. Germline values: CDR1 SGHRS, CDR2 YFSETQ. Trimming stripped 4 bases from V and 4 bases from J, with 12 bases between. The CDR3 consists of 14 residues. The CDR3 DNA follows: TGCGCCAGCAGCGGCGGGTCCGGCGGAAACACCATATATTTT. This translates into CASSGGSGGNTIYF.

There are many counts of this clonotype. The chain uses TRBV9 and TRBJ1-1, with TRBD1 as a possible D gene (5 bases). CDR1 SGDLS and CDR2 YYNGEE come from the germline V gene. V shed 3 bases and J shed 6 bases, with 9 bases lying between them. The CDR3 has 12 amino acids. The CDR3 reads CASSAQGSEAFF. CDR3 DNA sequence: TGTGCCAGCAGCGCCCAGGGCTCTGAAGCTTTCTTT.

This clonotype was observed many times. The V call is TRBV10-3, the J call TRBJ2-7; a possible D gene is TRBD1 (5 bases). CDR3 size: 15 residues. Germline V gene sequence: CDR1 ENHRY, CDR2 SYGVKD. V was shortened by 4 bases and J by 1 base, with 14 bases between the two germline ends. CDR3 amino acids: CAISVQGTGSYEQYF. The CDR3, as DNA: TGTGCCATCAGTGTGCAGGGTACAGGATCCTACGAGCAGTACTTC.

This clonotype was seen a few times. The chain recombines TRBV5-4 with TRBJ2-5, with D possibly being TRBD2 (5 bases). The length of the CDR3 is 16 residues. V was shortened by 3 bases and J by 2 bases, with 17 bases between the two germline ends. CDR1 SGHNT and CDR2 YYREEE come from the germline V gene (reference sequence). The CDR3 DNA sequence: TGTGCCAGCAGCTCCGTTAGTCGCGGGCTACAAGAGACCCAGTACTTC. Protein: CASSSVSRGLQETQYF.

This clonotype was picked up many times. The genes are TRBV29-1 and TRBJ2-7; weak D call: TRBD1 (5 bases). Germline CDR1 is SQVTM and CDR2 is ANQGSEA. The CDR3 is made up of 15 amino acids. V was pared by 1 base and J by 4 bases, with 17 bases between. The CDR3 DNA reads TGCAGCGTTGAAGGTCAGGGTTCAGGAAGTTACGAGCAGTACTTC. Amino acids: CSVEGQGSGSYEQYF.

The table lists this clonotype with a few counts. The rearrangement links TRBV18 to TRBJ2-3; 14 nucleotides agree with TRBD2. The trim removed 2 bases at V and 4 bases at J, leaving 11 bases unmatched. The germline gives CDR1 KGHSH, CDR2 LQKENI. The CDR3 is 19 amino acids. The CDR3 DNA is TGTGCCAGCTCACCAGGTGTGGGACTAGCGGGGGCCAAGGCAGATACGCAGTATTTT. Its protein is CASSPGVGLAGAKADTQYF.

The V and J genes are TRBV20-1 and TRBJ1-2; no clear D gene. The germline V gene encodes CDR1 DFQATT and CDR2 SNEGSKA (reference sequence). The CDR3 is made up of 11 amino acids. This chain's CDR3 is CLQSANYGYTF. The CDR3 DNA sequence: TGCTTACAAAGCGCTAACTATGGCTACACCTTC.

This clonotype was observed many times. The V and J genes are TRBV11-2 and TRBJ2-5; 7 bases agree with TRBD1. Trimming cost V 4 bases and J 5 bases; bases outside gene matches: 4. The CDR3 covers 13 residues. Germline V gene lookup returns CDR1 SGHAT and CDR2 FQNNGV. CDR3 loop: CASSSLRGETQYF. CDR3 sequence (DNA): TGTGCCAGCAGCTCCCTCAGGGGGGAGACCCAGTACTTC.

This clonotype has at least ten counts. The CDR3 loop reads CASSRTSGGARGYEQFF. CDR3 coding DNA: TGTGCCAGCAGCCGCACTAGCGGGGGGGCCAGAGGCTATGAGCAGTTCTTC. This chain connects TRBV6-5 to TRBJ2-1, with TRBD2 matching 13 bases. The CDR3 length is 17 residues. Germline-derived CDR1 and CDR2 are MNHEY and SVGAGI. V shed 6 bases and J 8 bases; nucleotides not matched to a gene: 13.

The sample holds many counts of this clonotype. The CDR3 DNA follows: TGTGCCAGCAGCTTAGTCCGGGGGTCAGAAACAGATACGCAGTATTTT. Protein: CASSLVRGSETDTQYF. The V and J genes are TRBV11-2 and TRBJ2-3, with D possibly being TRBD2 (6 bases). The V end lost 1 base, the J end lost 3 bases, and 14 bases lay between the germline ends. The CDR3 has 16 residues. Per the germline V gene, CDR1 is SGHAT and CDR2 is FQNNGV.

In this sample, this clonotype turned up a few times. This chain joins TRBV20-1 and TRBJ2-7; D is possibly TRBD1 (6 bases). The germline V gene encodes CDR1 DFQATT and CDR2 SNEGSKA (reference sequence). This CDR3 has 13 residues. The germline V and J ends were trimmed by 6 bases and 2 bases, with 14 bases remaining between them. In DNA, the CDR3 is TGCAGTGCGCAACCGACAGGAGCCTACGAGCAGTACGTC. Translation gives CSAQPTGAYEQYV.

This clonotype was recorded many times. The DNA for the CDR3 is TGTGCCAGCAGTCTGTGGACTACCGGAGATACGCAGTATTTT. Amino acid sequence: CASSLWTTGDTQYF. The V gene is TRBV12-3 or TRBV12-4, the J gene TRBJ2-3, with D perhaps matching TRBD2 (6 bases). Trimming cost V 5 bases and J 5 bases, with 14 bases left between them. The CDR3 covers 14 residues.

This clonotype has more than one count but fewer than ten. The J gene is TRBJ1-1, the V gene TRBV5-4; TRBD1 agrees at 7 bases. V lost 4 bases and J lost 7; bases outside the gene matches: 10. Germline V gene data show CDR1 as SGHNT and CDR2 as YYREEE (reference sequence). There are 14 residues in the CDR3. CDR3 in DNA: TGTGCCAGCAGCGCGGCCACAGGGGTCGGTGAAGCTTTCTTT. This sequence encodes CASSAATGVGEAFF.

The V and J genes are TRBV10-3 and TRBJ1-2, with 8 bases lining up with TRBD1. Unmatched junction bases numbered 6, after V lost 6 bases and J lost 6 bases. CDR1 is ENHRY and CDR2 is SYGVKD in the germline V gene. The CDR3 spans 13 residues. CDR3 coding DNA: TGTGCCATCAGGAGGACAGGGTTGGATGGCTACACCTTC. As protein: CAIRRTGLDGYTF.

At least ten counts were recorded for this clonotype. The chain recombines TRBV5-1 with TRBJ2-5; 12 positions match TRBD1. The CDR3 spans 14 residues. The junction had 3 bases not matched to a gene; V was cut back by 4 bases and J by 5 bases. Per germline, CDR1 SGHRS and CDR2 YFSETQ. In DNA form, the CDR3 reads TGCGCCAGCAGCCTCGGGACAGGGGGCGAGACCCAGTACTTC. Amino acids: CASSLGTGGETQYF.

Ten or more counts support this clonotype. This rearrangement joins TRBV5-1 to TRBJ1-2, with a tentative D call TRBD1 (5 bases). This CDR3 spans 16 amino acids. CDR1 and CDR2 (germline): SGHRS, YFSETQ. The germline V and J ends were trimmed by 0 bases and 7 bases, with 19 bases remaining between them. The DNA for the CDR3 is TGCGCCAGCAGCTTGGCGGGGCGTTTCACCCCCTTTGGCTACACCTTC. Translated: CASSLAGRFTPFGYTF.

The chain links TRBV9 to TRBJ1-6, with unresolved D. This CDR3 has 14 amino acids. Deletions cut 0 bases from V and 6 bases from J, with 7 bases between. Per the germline V gene, CDR1 is SGDLS and CDR2 is YYNGEE. This CDR3 is CASSVGTFNSPLHF. The CDR3 nucleotides are TGTGCCAGCAGCGTAGGGACTTTTAATTCACCCCTCCACTTT.

This clonotype was detected a few times. The chain couples TRBV12-3 or TRBV12-4 to TRBJ2-1, with 8 bases matching TRBD2. V trimming: 5 bases; J trimming: 10 bases; junction bases outside the gene matches: 10. This CDR3 is built from 14 residues. CDR3 sequence (DNA): TGTGCCAGCAGTCAGGGACTAGAAGGGAGAGAGCAGTTCTTC. As protein: CASSQGLEGREQFF.

The chain couples TRBV5-6 to TRBJ2-3; D is unresolved. V shed 4 bases and J shed 3 bases, with 12 bases lying between them. CDR1 is SGHDT and CDR2 is YYEEEE in the germline V gene. CDR3 length equals 14 residues. CDR3: CASSPGITTDTQYF. The CDR3 nucleotides are TGTGCCAGCAGCCCGGGCATTACAACAGATACGCAGTATTTT.

This clonotype was seen more than once but under ten times. The rearrangement links TRBV9 to TRBJ2-3; no definite D call. This CDR3 is 12 amino acids long. Germline values: CDR1 SGDLS, CDR2 YYNGEE. The germline V and J ends were trimmed by 2 bases and 9 bases, with 10 bases remaining between them. The CDR3 region has the DNA TGTGCCAGCAGCGTCCCCACCGGGACGCAGTATTTT. It specifies CASSVPTGTQYF.

The CDR3 protein is CASSLAVVISGYTF. The CDR3 coding sequence is TGTGCCAGCAGCTTAGCTGTGGTTATCTCTGGCTACACCTTC. The V and J genes are TRBV7-8 and TRBJ1-2; D not resolved. In germline, CDR1 is SGHVS, CDR2 FQNEAQ. The CDR3 length is 14 residues. Between the trimmed V and J ends, which lost 0 bases and 7 bases, there was a span of 12 bases.

The chain uses TRBV29-1 and TRBJ1-1; no definite D call. Germline CDR1 is SQVTM and CDR2 is ANQGSEA. Trimming removed 4 bases at V and 0 bases at J, with 9 bases between. This CDR3 contains 13 residues. For the CDR3, the DNA is TGCAGCGTTGGGGGTGGGGTGAACACTGAAGCTTTCTTT. Protein sequence: CSVGGGVNTEAFF.

This clonotype has ten or more counts. One end of the junction does not line up with germline, which may come from a read error. The V gene is TRBV5-1, the J gene TRBJ2-3; weak D call: TRBD2 (7 bases). The V gene's germline CDR1 is SGHRS and CDR2 YFSETQ. The CDR3 loop spans 14 amino acids. This chain's CDR3 is CASSLGGRTDTQYF. CDR3 sequence (DNA): TGTGCCAGCAGTTTGGGGGGGCGGACAGATACGCAGTATTTT. The variable domain in full, completed from reference TRBV5-1 and TRBJ2-3, reads KAGVTQTPRYLIKTRGQQVTLSCSPISGHRSVSWYQQTPGQGLQFLFEYFSETQRNKGNFPGRFSGRQFSNSRSEMNVSTLELGDSALYLCASSLGGRTDTQYFGPGTRLTVL.

A few counts support this clonotype. This chain uses TRBV28 with TRBJ1-6; maybe TRBD1 (5 bases). The length of the CDR3 is 16 residues. V lost 6 bases and J 10 bases, leaving 22 bases between the germline ends. Germline V CDR1 and CDR2: MDHEN, SYDVKM. The CDR3 loop is CASRSDGGEMGSPLHF. The CDR3 coding sequence is TGTGCCAGCAGATCGGACGGGGGAGAGATGGGCTCACCCCTCCACTTT.